Following are 7 T cell receptor beta chains from one sample sequenced in a study of T cell repertoires in ileal Crohn's disease. Sequenced by immunoSEQ multiplex PCR; TCRdb stores in-frame clones only, minus some. The sample lists around 16,000 clones; more than 85% were seen once. Sequencing was performed on ileal tissue. Receptor source: an adult with Crohn's disease.

J is TRBJ1-4 and V is TRBV2; no firm D call. The V end lost 2 bases, the J end lost 4 bases, and 5 bases lay between the germline ends. This CDR3 is built from 13 residues. Looked up from germline, CDR1 is SNHLY and CDR2 is FYNNEI. CDR3 nucleotides: TGTGCCAGCAGTGAACTAATTAATGAAAAACTGTTTTTT. This gives the protein CASSELINEKLFF.

This chain uses TRBV30 with TRBJ2-6; D unclear. This CDR3 is built from 13 residues. V shed 0 bases and J shed 4 bases, with 4 bases lying between them. Germline V gene data show CDR1 as GTSNPN and CDR2 as SVGIG (reference sequence). CDR3 sequence: CAWSVAGANVLTF. The CDR3 DNA is TGTGCCTGGAGTGTAGCCGGGGCCAACGTCCTGACTTTC.

The rearrangement links TRBV19 to TRBJ1-2, with a tentative D call TRBD1 (5 bases). This CDR3 spans 14 amino acids. V was pared by 7 bases and J by 6 bases, with 18 bases between. Germline V CDR1 and CDR2: LNHDA, SQIVND (reference sequence). The CDR3 region is CASTSLWGADGYTF. The DNA of the CDR3 is TGTGCCAGTACCTCACTATGGGGCGCGGATGGCTACACCTTC.

This clone was seen just once. J is TRBJ2-2 and V is TRBV7-7, with TRBD2 matching 7 bases. Germline lookup yields CDR1 SSHAT and CDR2 FNYEAQ (reference sequence). This CDR3 has 16 amino acids. J gave up 5 bases and V 0 bases, and 6 bases lay outside the gene matches. CDR3 sequence: CASSLARSGATGELFF. Here the CDR3 DNA reads TGTGCCAGCAGCTTAGCGCGCAGCGGGGCGACCGGGGAGCTGTTTTTT.

The chain is built from TRBV2 and TRBJ2-2; the D gene is possibly TRBD1 (5 bases). CDR3 size: 15 residues. The ends were cut back, 6 bases at V and 5 bases at J, with 16 bases in the middle. Germline V gene lookup returns CDR1 SNHLY and CDR2 FYNNEI. CDR3 in DNA: TGTGCCAGCAGCTCAAACCCAAAGGGGACCGGGGAGCTGTTTTTT. This gives the protein CASSSNPKGTGELFF.

This clone was counted a single time. The rearrangement uses TRBV29-1 and TRBJ1-1; D is possibly TRBD1 (5 bases). Germline CDR1 SQVTM, CDR2 ANQGSEA. V gave up 3 bases and J gave up 0 bases, with 8 bases separating them. The CDR3 covers 13 residues. CDR3 sequence (DNA): TGCAGCGTTGACAGGGTCTTGAACACTGAAGCTTTCTTT. Protein: CSVDRVLNTEAFF.

The chain has TRBV18 and TRBJ2-5; TRBD2 matches 8 bases. The CDR3 has 15 residues. With 3 bases clipped from V and 2 bases from J, the junction kept 5 bases outside the gene matches. The germline V gene has CDR1 KGHSH and CDR2 LQKENI. The CDR3 nucleotides are TGTGCCAGCTCACCCAGCGGGGGCTCTCAAGAGACCCAGTACTTC. This encodes CASSPSGGSQETQYF.